Sequencing of this TCR beta chain was carried out in a study of blood T cell repertoires in COVID-19. Study at large: The samples span acute and convalescent COVID-19 from the United States, Italy and Spain.

The V gene lost 0 bases and the J gene lost 0 bases, with 5 bases spanning the gap. Germline V gene data show CDR1 as ENHRY and CDR2 as SYGVKD. The CDR3 runs 14 residues. Original processing notes: It was from reference gene primer amplification that nucleated cell counts were estimated. Clones were sequenced by immunoSEQ multiplex PCR, and TCRdb holds only the in-frame ones, with some missing. V, J and clone size are taken as reported in that table, and D and trimming were inferred from the DNA itself. The table has some 140,000 clones, 70% to 80% seen once. The chain has TRBV10-3 and TRBJ1-2; TRBD1 is a possible D gene (5 bases). The clonotype originates from a man in his sixties with acute or convalescent COVID-19. Sequenced: peripheral blood. The CDR3 loop reads CAISESTANYGYTF. In DNA, the CDR3 is TGTGCCATCAGTGAGTCGACAGCTAACTATGGCTACACCTTC.